The table lists the clone carrying this T cell receptor beta chain with many counts. The antigen remains unidentified. The study amplified TCR beta CDR3 regions using RNA transcripts. After a first-round RT-PCR with HTBI primers, a second-round multiplex PCR was run. MiXCR was run by TCRdb on the multiplex PCR reads, yielding one entry per CDR3 protein. The data show 170,000 or so distinct CDR3 sequences, with around two fifths seen just once and 5.8% held by the top ten. With V trimmed by 1 base and J by 1 base, 2 bases remained unmatched. This CDR3 has 16 amino acids. Germline CDR1 reads SGHRS; CDR2 reads YFSETQ. As diagnostic evidence, clinical symptoms, serum thyroxine, TRAb, thyroid ultrasound and orbital computed tomography were relied upon. This record comes from a study of Graves' ophthalmopathy and Graves' hyperthyroidism. On the study more broadly: Peripheral blood was gathered at the point of initial diagnosis, before any treatment started.

General observations from the study: Discriminating ophthalmopathy from stable hyperthyroidism, a 13-signature model attained a sensitivity of under 90% and a specificity of about 83%. Among thyroid clonotypes expanded above 0.001 frequency, most also appeared in blood.

V and J are TRBV5-1 and TRBJ2-2; 9 nucleotides align to TRBD2. The TCR originated in a woman in her 40s with Graves' ophthalmopathy. The sample taken for sequencing was peripheral blood. CDR3 DNA sequence: TGCGCCAGCAGCTTGAGACTAGCGGTGAACACCGGGGAGCTGTTTTTT. Residues: CASSLRLAVNTGELFF.